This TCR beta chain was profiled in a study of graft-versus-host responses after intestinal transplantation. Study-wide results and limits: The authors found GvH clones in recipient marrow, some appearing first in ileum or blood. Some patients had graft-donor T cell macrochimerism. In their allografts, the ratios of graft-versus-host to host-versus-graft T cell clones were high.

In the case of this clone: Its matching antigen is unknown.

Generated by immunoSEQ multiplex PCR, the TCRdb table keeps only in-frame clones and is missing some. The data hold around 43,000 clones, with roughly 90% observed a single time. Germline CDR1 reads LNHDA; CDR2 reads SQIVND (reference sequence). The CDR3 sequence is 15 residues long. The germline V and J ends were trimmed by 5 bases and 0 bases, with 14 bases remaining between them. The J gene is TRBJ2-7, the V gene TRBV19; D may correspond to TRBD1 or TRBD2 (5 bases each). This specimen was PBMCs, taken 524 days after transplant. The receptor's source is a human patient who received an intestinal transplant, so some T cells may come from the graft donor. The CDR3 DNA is TGTGCCAGTAGTTCCCGGGACGCGGGCTCCTACGAGCAGTACTTC. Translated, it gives CASSSRDAGSYEQYF.